The 32 T cell receptor beta chains listed next were all sequenced from one sample in a study of blood T cell repertoires in COVID-19 (dated by TCRdb to 2018 to 2021). Library generation was performed with the immunoSEQ multiplex PCR assay. TCRdb obtained this table from immuneACCESS and retained in-frame rearrangements with V and J assigned. These tables miss some clones; where compared with another copy, unresolved V genes account for less than half of the shortfall, and the remainder is unexplained. The sample profile shows 100,000 to 150,000 clones; around 76% of them were found once. Roughly 5.5% of the sample is held by the ten biggest clonotypes. Sequencing was done on a sample of peripheral blood. These receptors all stem from a man in his sixties with acute or convalescent COVID-19.

V and J are TRBV6-5 and TRBJ2-7; perhaps TRBD2 as D (5 bases). Germline CDR1 is MNHEY and CDR2 is SVGAGI. The CDR3 has 14 residues. Trimming removed 4 bases at V and 2 bases at J, with 12 bases between. The CDR3 spells CASSLAGLTYEQYF. The CDR3, as DNA: TGTGCCAGCAGTTTGGCAGGACTGACCTACGAGCAGTACTTC.

The CDR3 DNA is TGTGCCAGCAGTTTCCTAACGGGTGGGTACAATGAGCAGTTCTTC. Translation: CASSFLTGGYNEQFF. J is TRBJ2-1 and V is TRBV27; D is undetermined. This CDR3 has 15 amino acids. The V gene lost 3 bases and the J gene lost 4 bases, with 13 bases spanning the gap. Germline CDR1 and CDR2: MNHEY and SMNVEV (reference sequence).

The chain uses TRBV19 and TRBJ1-3, with a weak D call TRBD1 (6 bases). Trimming left V 1 base short and J 4 bases short, with 14 bases between. Germline CDR1 reads LNHDA; CDR2 reads SQIVND (reference sequence). The CDR3 runs 16 residues. The CDR3 region is CASSIAGRGYGNTIYF. CDR3 nucleotides: TGTGCCAGTAGTATAGCCGGCAGGGGCTACGGAAACACCATATATTTT.

The chain couples TRBV12-3 or TRBV12-4 to TRBJ1-1; TRBD1 is a possible D gene (5 bases). Trimming removed 1 base at V and 6 bases at J, with 6 bases between. This CDR3 has 12 residues. DNA of the CDR3: TGTGCCAGCAGTTTAGGGGGGGCTGAAGCTTTCTTT. Its translation: CASSLGGAEAFF.

In this sample, this clone turned up once. CDR3 in DNA: TGTGCCAGCAGCCGGACAGTGACCTACGAGCAGTACTTC. Translating it yields CASSRTVTYEQYF. The chain combines TRBV27 with TRBJ2-7, with D possibly being TRBD1 (6 bases). The germline V and J ends were trimmed by 6 bases and 2 bases, with 11 bases remaining between them. CDR1 and CDR2 from the germline V gene are MNHEY and SMNVEV (reference sequence). This CDR3 has 13 residues.

The chain is built from TRBV2 and TRBJ2-3; 10 nucleotides line up with TRBD1. This CDR3 comprises 13 residues. The V and J ends lost 8 bases and 4 bases, in that order; junction bases with no gene match: 3. The germline CDR1 and CDR2 sequences are SNHLY and FYNNEI. CDR3 sequence (DNA): TGTGCCAGCGGGACAGGGGTAGCAGATACGCAGTATTTT. This translates into CASGTGVADTQYF.

The V and J genes are TRBV2 and TRBJ1-2; 10 bases map to TRBD1. The CDR3 sequence is 16 residues long. J gave up 0 bases and V 4 bases, and 5 bases lay outside the gene matches. Germline lookup yields CDR1 SNHLY and CDR2 FYNNEI. CDR3 DNA: TGTGCCAGCAGTGTGGACAGGGGGAGGCCTAACTATGGCTACACCTTC. Residues: CASSVDRGRPNYGYTF.

This clone appeared a few times. The chain has TRBV10-2 and TRBJ1-1; D uncertain. V lost 0 bases, J lost 4 bases, and 12 bases lay in between. Germline CDR1 and CDR2: WSHSY and SAAADI. The CDR3 is 15 residues long. CDR3 region: CASSESRGVGTEAFF. Here the CDR3 DNA reads TGCGCCAGCAGTGAGTCTCGCGGGGTGGGCACTGAAGCTTTCTTT.

The chain employs TRBV10-3 and TRBJ2-7; D is possibly TRBD2 (6 bases). Germline CDR1 reads ENHRY; CDR2 reads SYGVKD. V shed 3 bases and J shed 0 bases, with 15 bases lying between them. CDR3 length: 16 residues. CDR3 sequence (DNA): TGTGCCATCAGTGACGACGTTCAGACTAGCTCCTACGAGCAGTACTTC. Translation: CAISDDVQTSSYEQYF.

The chain carries TRBV6-5 and TRBJ2-1; D might be TRBD2 (6 bases). V was clipped by 2 bases and J by 4 bases, with 9 bases between them. The CDR3 has 14 residues. The germline CDR1 and CDR2 sequences are MNHEY and SVGAGI. This CDR3 is CASSYRDSYNEQFF. The CDR3 nucleotides read TGTGCCAGCAGTTACCGGGACTCATACAATGAGCAGTTCTTC.

This sequence joins TRBV18 and TRBJ1-6, with 7 nucleotides matching TRBD1. V dropped 3 bases and J dropped 6; count of bases not matched to a gene: 5. Germline CDR1 is KGHSH and CDR2 is LQKENI. CDR3 length: 15 amino acids. The chain's CDR3 is CASSPFRDSNSPLHF. CDR3 bases: TGTGCCAGCTCACCCTTCCGGGACAGTAATTCACCCCTCCACTTT.

The chain is built from TRBV27 and TRBJ2-7; 9 positions match TRBD1. Unmatched junction bases numbered 4, after V lost 6 bases and J lost 7 bases. The CDR3 spans 12 residues. Germline values: CDR1 MNHEY, CDR2 SMNVEV (reference sequence). The CDR3 DNA reads as TGTGCCAGCAGAGGGGGACAGGGTGAGCAGTACTTC. Translated, it gives CASRGGQGEQYF.

The chain uses TRBV6-5 and TRBJ1-2; D is ambiguous. Trimming cost V 6 bases and J 2 bases, with 7 bases left between them. The length of the CDR3 is 12 residues. CDR1 MNHEY and CDR2 SVGAGI come from the germline V gene. The CDR3 nucleotides are TGTGCCAGCAGGGAGGCCAACTATGGCTACACCTTC. This gives the protein CASREANYGYTF.

The chain combines TRBV5-1 with TRBJ1-5; D is perhaps TRBD1 (6 bases). V lost 0 bases to trimming and J lost 3 bases, with 7 bases between them. Germline CDR1 SGHRS, CDR2 YFSETQ. The CDR3 runs 14 residues. CDR3 DNA sequence: TGCGCCAGCAGCTTGGGGACAGTCAATCAGCCCCAGCATTTT. Protein: CASSLGTVNQPQHF.

The V call is TRBV7-3, the J call TRBJ1-2; maybe TRBD1 (6 bases). Germline V gene data show CDR1 as SGHTA and CDR2 as FQGTGA. This CDR3 comprises 13 residues. V was clipped by 4 bases and J by 6 bases, with 12 bases between them. CDR3: CASSSNQGNGYTF. DNA of the CDR3: TGTGCCAGCAGCTCGAATCAGGGGAATGGCTACACCTTC.

Only one count was recorded for this clone. V gene TRBV6-5 combines with J gene TRBJ1-2; 7 bases are a match to TRBD1. The V gene's germline CDR1 is MNHEY and CDR2 SVGAGI. The CDR3 is 14 residues long. With V trimmed by 0 bases and J by 6 bases, 4 bases remained unmatched. CDR3 nucleotide sequence: TGTGCCAGCAGTTACTCAACAGGGGTGGATGGCTACACCTTC. Encoded protein: CASSYSTGVDGYTF.

The J gene is TRBJ1-5, the V gene TRBV27; possibly TRBD1 for D (6 bases). Germline CDR1 and CDR2: MNHEY and SMNVEV (reference sequence). CDR3 size: 12 residues. Trimming cost V 8 bases and J 5 bases, with 10 bases left between them. The CDR3 nucleotides read TGTGCCAGCTCTACAGGGCATCAGCCCCAGCATTTT. This gives the protein CASSTGHQPQHF.

This rearrangement joins TRBV28 to TRBJ1-1; no definite D call. V was clipped by 6 bases and J by 3 bases, with 14 bases between them. In germline, CDR1 is MDHEN, CDR2 SYDVKM. The CDR3 is 14 amino acids. The CDR3 protein is CASRPPAGYTEAFF. The DNA of the CDR3 is TGTGCCAGCAGGCCCCCGGCAGGATACACTGAAGCTTTCTTT.

The gene calls are TRBV7-2 and TRBJ1-6; 7 bases map to TRBD1. Per germline, CDR1 SGHTA and CDR2 FQGNSA. Losses at the gene ends were 5 bases for V and 7 bases for J; bases not matched to a gene: 11. The CDR3 runs to 16 residues. DNA for the CDR3: TGTGCCAGCAGCCCCTCAGGGGGTTTAGGCAATTCACCCCTCCACTTT. This gives the protein CASSPSGGLGNSPLHF.

The genes are TRBV7-9 and TRBJ2-5; TRBD2 agrees at 9 bases. Germline lookup yields CDR1 SEHNR and CDR2 FQNEAQ (reference sequence). This CDR3 has 14 amino acids. Trimming took 5 bases from V and 5 from J; bases not matched to a gene: 6. The CDR3 loop is CASSEGLARETQYF. The CDR3 nucleotides are TGTGCCAGCAGCGAGGGACTAGCTAGGGAGACCCAGTACTTC.

In DNA form, the CDR3 reads TGTGCCACCAGTGATTTGACAGGGGATGAGCAGTTCTTC. Residues: CATSDLTGDEQFF. The genes are TRBV24-1 and TRBJ2-1, with 7 bases that match TRBD1. J was trimmed by 8 bases and V by 0 bases; bases with no gene match: 0. Germline CDR1 and CDR2: KGHDR and SFDVKD. This CDR3 contains 13 residues.

In this sample, this clone turned up once. The chain has TRBV30 and TRBJ1-1, with a tentative D call TRBD1 (6 bases). CDR3 size: 15 residues. Germline values: CDR1 GTSNPN, CDR2 SVGIG (reference sequence). Trimming removed 3 bases at V and 1 base at J, with 15 bases between. The CDR3 nucleotides read TGTGCCTGGAGCAAGCCGGGACAAAGGAACACTGAAGCTTTCTTT. It translates to CAWSKPGQRNTEAFF.

The chain links TRBV5-6 to TRBJ2-5; the match to TRBD1 covers 11 bases. The junction had 8 bases not matched to a gene; V was cut back by 1 base and J by 3 bases. CDR1 is SGHDT and CDR2 is YYEEEE in the germline V gene. The CDR3 spans 17 residues. In DNA form, the CDR3 reads TGTGCCAGCAGCTTGATCCCCCGGACAGGGGGCGAAGAGACCCAGTACTTC. This codes for CASSLIPRTGGEETQYF.

The chain carries TRBV11-2 and TRBJ2-3, with 8 bases aligning to TRBD2. Germline values: CDR1 SGHAT, CDR2 FQNNGV. The CDR3 has 16 residues. Unmatched junction bases numbered 12, after V lost 4 bases and J lost 6 bases. The CDR3 DNA reads TGTGCCAGCAGCTCCTCCGGGACTAGGGCCCTGGATACGCAGTATTTT. Its translation is CASSSSGTRALDTQYF.

This clone was seen just once. This chain links TRBV19 with TRBJ1-5, with TRBD1 matching 8 bases. Germline-derived CDR1 and CDR2 are LNHDA and SQIVND (reference sequence). The CDR3 sequence is 14 residues long. J was trimmed by 1 base and V by 6 bases; bases with no gene match: 2. The CDR3 region has the DNA TGTGCCAGTAGCAGGGGGCAGAGCAATCAGCCCCAGCATTTT. Its protein is CASSRGQSNQPQHF.

The gene calls are TRBV10-1 and TRBJ1-1; 8 nucleotides agree with TRBD1. Germline assignment: CDR1 WNHNN and CDR2 SYGVQD (reference sequence). The CDR3 runs 11 residues. The V gene end was trimmed by 10 bases and the J gene end by 6 bases; junction bases not matched to a gene: 4. This CDR3 reads CANIQGAEAFF. CDR3 nucleotides: TGCGCCAACATACAGGGGGCTGAAGCTTTCTTT.

The genes are TRBV11-2 and TRBJ1-6; the match to TRBD1 covers 7 bases. Germline assignment: CDR1 SGHAT and CDR2 FQNNGV. The CDR3 has 14 residues. The V segment lost 5 bases and the J segment 7 bases; nucleotides outside the gene matches: 5. The CDR3 DNA reads TGTGCCAGCAGCCCAGACAGGGTAAATTCACCCCTCCACTTT. This codes for CASSPDRVNSPLHF.

The J gene is TRBJ1-5, the V gene TRBV2, with a possible D match to TRBD1 (5 bases). CDR3 length: 15 amino acids. Per germline, CDR1 SNHLY and CDR2 FYNNEI. Trimming removed 1 base from V and 0 bases from J, with 7 bases in between. The CDR3 DNA follows: TGTGCCAGCAGTGAAGACAGGCATAGCAATCAGCCCCAGCATTTT. It yields the protein CASSEDRHSNQPQHF.

This rearrangement joins TRBV4-2 to TRBJ1-4, with D maybe TRBD1 (5 bases). This CDR3 contains 18 residues. Trimming removed 2 bases at V and 0 bases at J, with 16 bases between. The germline CDR1 and CDR2 sequences are LGHNA and YNFKEQ. The CDR3 DNA reads as TGTGCCAGCAGCCAAAGGGGCCAGAGACAGTCAACTAATGAAAAACTGTTTTTT. Amino acids: CASSQRGQRQSTNEKLFF.

There are a few counts of this clone. The chain uses TRBV5-1 and TRBJ1-5; 9 positions match TRBD1. CDR1 and CDR2 from the germline V gene are SGHRS and YFSETQ. The V segment lost 0 bases and the J segment 3 bases; nucleotides outside the gene matches: 4. The CDR3 has 16 amino acids. The CDR3 DNA reads as TGCGCCAGCAGCTTGGATGGGACAGGGTACAATCAGCCCCAGCATTTT. Translation: CASSLDGTGYNQPQHF.

The V gene is TRBV10-3, the J gene TRBJ2-3; TRBD2 agrees at 10 bases. The V and J ends lost 5 bases and 4 bases, in that order; junction bases with no gene match: 15. Germline V gene lookup returns CDR1 ENHRY and CDR2 SYGVKD. This CDR3 has 18 amino acids. The CDR3 sequence is CAISFRTSGTDGSDTQYF. The CDR3 DNA reads TGTGCCATCAGTTTTAGGACTAGCGGCACAGATGGCTCAGATACGCAGTATTTT.

This sequence joins TRBV18 and TRBJ2-3; the match to TRBD1 covers 8 bases. The CDR3 spans 15 residues. V trimming: 6 bases; J trimming: 6 bases; junction bases outside the gene matches: 11. Germline V lookup: CDR1 KGHSH, CDR2 LQKENI. The CDR3 region has the DNA TGTGCCAGCTCCATCCAGGGGGCGCTAGCGGATACGCAGTATTTT. This encodes CASSIQGALADTQYF.